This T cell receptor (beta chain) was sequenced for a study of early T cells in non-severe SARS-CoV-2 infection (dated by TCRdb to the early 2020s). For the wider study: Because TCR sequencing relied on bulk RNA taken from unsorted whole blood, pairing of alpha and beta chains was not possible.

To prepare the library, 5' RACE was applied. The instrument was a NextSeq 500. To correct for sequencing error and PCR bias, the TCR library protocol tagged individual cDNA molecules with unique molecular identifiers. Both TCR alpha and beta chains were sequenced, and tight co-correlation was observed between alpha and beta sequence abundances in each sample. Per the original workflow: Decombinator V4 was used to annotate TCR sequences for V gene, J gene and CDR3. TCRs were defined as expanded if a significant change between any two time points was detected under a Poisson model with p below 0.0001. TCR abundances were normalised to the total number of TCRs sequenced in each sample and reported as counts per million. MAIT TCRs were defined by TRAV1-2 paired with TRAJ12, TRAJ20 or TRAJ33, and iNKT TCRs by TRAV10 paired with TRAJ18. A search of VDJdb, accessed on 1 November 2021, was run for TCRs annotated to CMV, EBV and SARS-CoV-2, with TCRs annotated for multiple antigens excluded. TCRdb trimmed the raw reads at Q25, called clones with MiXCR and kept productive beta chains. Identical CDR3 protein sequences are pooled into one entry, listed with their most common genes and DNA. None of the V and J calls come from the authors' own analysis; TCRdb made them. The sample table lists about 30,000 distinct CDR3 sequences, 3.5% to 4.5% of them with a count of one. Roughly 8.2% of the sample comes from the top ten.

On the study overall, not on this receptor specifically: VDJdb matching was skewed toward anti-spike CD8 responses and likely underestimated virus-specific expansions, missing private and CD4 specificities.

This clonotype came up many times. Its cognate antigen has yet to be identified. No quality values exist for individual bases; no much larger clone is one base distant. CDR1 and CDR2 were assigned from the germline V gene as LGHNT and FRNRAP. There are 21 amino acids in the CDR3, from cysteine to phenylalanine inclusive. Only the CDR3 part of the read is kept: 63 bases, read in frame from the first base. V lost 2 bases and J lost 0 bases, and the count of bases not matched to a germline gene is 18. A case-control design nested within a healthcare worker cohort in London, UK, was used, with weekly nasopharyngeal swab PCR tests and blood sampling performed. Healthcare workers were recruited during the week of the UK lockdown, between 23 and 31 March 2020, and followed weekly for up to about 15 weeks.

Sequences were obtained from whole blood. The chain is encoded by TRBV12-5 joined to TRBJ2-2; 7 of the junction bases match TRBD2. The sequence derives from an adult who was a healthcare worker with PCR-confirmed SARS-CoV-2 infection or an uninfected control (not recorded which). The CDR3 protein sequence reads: CASGLPPGGLMALANTGELFF. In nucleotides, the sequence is TGTGCTAGTGGTTTGCCTCCGGGAGGCCTAATGGCCCTGGCGAACACCGGGGAGCTGTTTTTT.